This T cell receptor beta chain was profiled in a study of T cell responses to AZD1222 COVID-19 vaccine. Assay used: immunoSEQ multiplex PCR; TCRdb lists only in-frame clones, some missing. The sample contains around 160,000 clones, around 83% of which appear only once. Study results and caveats: Among the donors, most were white British and more were female, and clonal diversity was possibly underestimated. Repertoire sampling occurred only after the peak T cell response. Once two AZD1222 doses were given, Spike-specific TCR breadth and depth went up. As reported, nearly half of all spike-specific TCRs target variant regions that are unmutated.

V shed 1 base and J 3 bases; nucleotides not matched to a gene: 14. The CDR3 loop spans 19 amino acids. Germline-derived CDR1 and CDR2 are MGHRA and YSYEKL. Only a few counts were recorded for this clone. Its antigen is not known. The V and J genes are TRBV4-1 and TRBJ1-3; 8 nucleotides agree with TRBD1. This receptor was identified in an adult in good health. The source material was peripheral blood, sampled on day 0 of MenACWY control vaccination. CDR3 DNA: TGCGCCAGCAGCCAAGCTCCGACAGGGGCATCGAACCTTGGAAACACCATATATTTT. This codes for CASSQAPTGASNLGNTIYF.